These 19 T cell receptor beta chains were sequenced from one sample in a study of T cell repertoires in cytomegalovirus infection (dated by TCRdb to about 2019). TCRdb names Illumina HiSeq 1500 as the instrument used. The public reads were reprocessed in TCRdb via fastp at Q25 and MiXCR, keeping in-frame beta chains. Identical CDR3 protein sequences are pooled into one entry, listed with their most common genes and DNA. Counted in this sample were about 260,000 distinct CDR3 sequences; roughly an eighth of them appeared once. 7% to 9.5% of the sample is taken by the ten largest. Sequenced sample: PBMCs. The receptors were gathered from a human donor in good health (CMV status not recorded). Some clones in this sample may be carry-over from other donors' samples.

This clonotype was seen a handful of times. V and J are TRBV20-1 and TRBJ2-7; unclear D gene. The CDR3 covers 10 residues. The V gene lost 6 bases and the J gene lost 5 bases, with 8 bases spanning the gap. The germline gives CDR1 DFQATT, CDR2 SNEGSKA (reference sequence). The CDR3 bases are TGCAGTGCCTTTTCACACGAGCAGTACTTC. Protein: CSAFSHEQYF.

The chain combines TRBV28 with TRBJ1-1; D ambiguous. With 1 base removed from V and 1 base from J, the gap between germline ends came to 7 bases. CDR1 MDHEN and CDR2 SYDVKM come from the germline V gene. This CDR3 region has 14 residues. CDR3 loop: CASSLLGQNTEAFF. DNA of the CDR3: TGTGCCAGCAGTTTATTAGGGCAGAACACTGAAGCTTTCTTT.

The sample holds many counts of this clonotype. V is TRBV7-2 and J is TRBJ2-7; TRBD1 matches 7 bases. Per germline, CDR1 SGHTA and CDR2 FQGNSA. The length of the CDR3 is 14 residues. Trimming took 5 bases from V and 3 from J; bases not matched to a gene: 7. Here the CDR3 reads CASSATGSFYEQYF. As DNA, the CDR3 is TGTGCCAGCAGCGCGACAGGGAGTTTCTACGAGCAGTACTTC.

At least ten counts were recorded for this clonotype. CDR3 coding DNA: TGTGCCAGCAGCCGGGTCTCCACTGAAGCTTTCTTT. Translating gives CASSRVSTEAFF. This chain links TRBV5-6 with TRBJ1-1; D not resolved. The V end was cut by 4 bases, the J end by 4 bases, with 8 bases between. The length of the CDR3 is 12 residues. CDR1 is SGHDT and CDR2 is YYEEEE in the germline V gene.

This chain links TRBV4-1 with TRBJ1-6; 8 nucleotides agree with TRBD1. The ends lost 0 bases at V and 7 bases at J; junction bases unmatched: 5. The germline V gene encodes CDR1 MGHRA and CDR2 YSYEKL. The CDR3 runs 16 residues. In DNA, the CDR3 is TGCGCCAGCAGCCAAGAAGCCCGGACAGGGAATTCACCCCTCCACTTT. It translates to CASSQEARTGNSPLHF.

At least ten counts were recorded for this clonotype. V usage is TRBV7-2 and J usage is TRBJ1-4, with D unresolved. This CDR3 spans 15 amino acids. The germline V gene encodes CDR1 SGHTA and CDR2 FQGNSA. Trimming shortened V by 1 base and J by 7 bases, and 13 bases separated the two germline ends. CDR3: CASSLVVGVGEKLFF. DNA of the CDR3: TGTGCCAGCAGCTTAGTCGTAGGTGTGGGTGAAAAACTGTTTTTT. The whole variable domain, filled in from reference TRBV7-2 and TRBJ1-4, reads GAGVSQSPSNKVTEKGKDVELRCDPISGHTALYWYRQSLGQGLEFLIYFQGNSAPDKSGLPSDRFSAERTGGSVSTLTIQRTQQEDSAVYLCASSLVVGVGEKLFFGSGTQLSVL.

The V gene is TRBV5-1, the J gene TRBJ2-2, with D perhaps TRBD1 (5 bases). The V and J ends lost 5 bases and 4 bases respectively, with 9 bases between them. CDR1 and CDR2 from the germline V gene are SGHRS and YFSETQ. The CDR3 is 13 amino acids. CDR3 amino acids: CASRSTVTGELFF. CDR3 DNA: TGCGCCAGCAGATCGACAGTCACCGGGGAGCTGTTTTTT.

This clonotype was observed many times. The gene calls are TRBV7-2 and TRBJ2-3, with 10 nucleotides matching TRBD2. The ends lost 5 bases at V and 4 bases at J; junction bases unmatched: 6. Germline V gives CDR1 SGHTA, CDR2 FQGNSA. The CDR3 totals 15 residues. The CDR3 protein is CASSPLAGDPDTQYF. The CDR3 region has the DNA TGTGCCAGCAGCCCCCTAGCGGGAGACCCAGATACGCAGTATTTT.

In its sample, this clonotype was seen many times. The chain employs TRBV7-9 and TRBJ2-1, with 11 bases lining up with TRBD1. The V gene's germline CDR1 is SEHNR and CDR2 FQNEAQ (reference sequence). After removal of 10 bases from V and 8 bases from J, the junction contained 10 bases not matched to a gene. This CDR3 spans 14 amino acids. The CDR3: CATSRDRGIDEQFF. The CDR3 coding sequence is TGTGCCACATCCCGGGACAGGGGGATCGATGAGCAGTTCTTC.

This clonotype was observed a handful of times. The chain employs TRBV6-2 or TRBV6-3 and TRBJ2-7, with D possibly matching TRBD2 (6 bases). The V and J ends lost 7 bases and 2 bases respectively, with 15 bases between them. The CDR3 extends over 14 amino acids. Germline V gene sequence: CDR1 MNHEY, CDR2 SVGEGT. CDR3 residues: CASTKWGDPYEQYF. CDR3 DNA: TGTGCCAGCACCAAGTGGGGGGACCCCTACGAGCAGTACTTC.

The chain combines TRBV23-1 with TRBJ2-2; no reliable D call. TRBV23-1 carries the ORF label, with uncertain function. The CDR3 has 13 residues. Trimming shortened V by 7 bases and J by 3 bases, and 9 bases separated the two germline ends. CDR3 sequence reads: CASTEDYTGELFF. The DNA for the CDR3 is TGCGCCAGCACCGAGGATTACACCGGGGAGCTGTTTTTT.

V is TRBV3-1 and J is TRBJ1-3; TRBD1 matches at 7 bases. V lost 7 bases, J lost 4 bases, and 13 bases stayed unmatched. The CDR3 contains 16 residues. Germline V gene data show CDR1 as LGHDT and CDR2 as YNNKEL (reference sequence). The DNA for the CDR3 is TGTGCCAGCACCGCTACTCTCGGGACAGAAGGAAACACCATATATTTT. Translated, it gives CASTATLGTEGNTIYF.

This clonotype was observed at least ten times. The rearrangement joins TRBV7-6 to TRBJ2-5; 7 bases align to TRBD2. This CDR3 contains 14 residues. Germline CDR1 SGHVS, CDR2 FNYEAQ. V was clipped by 7 bases and J by 5 bases; unmatched bases: 10. DNA for the CDR3: TGTGCCAGCACGATGGGGGGGGAGACGGAGACCCAGTACTTC. Protein product: CASTMGGETETQYF.

This clonotype showed up many times. The gene calls are TRBV7-2 and TRBJ2-7; 12 nucleotides agree with TRBD2. This CDR3 contains 16 residues. The J segment lost 4 bases and the V segment lost 6 bases, leaving 10 bases of the junction unmatched. Germline V CDR1 and CDR2: SGHTA, FQGNSA. The DNA for the CDR3 is TGTGCCAGCAGTCGAGAGGCGGGACTAGCGGGTTACGAGCAGTACTTC. Residues: CASSREAGLAGYEQYF.

This clonotype came up a few times. The V gene is TRBV4-2, the J gene TRBJ1-2; 9 bases are a match to TRBD1. Unmatched junction bases numbered 3, after V lost 2 bases and J lost 2 bases. The germline CDR1 and CDR2 sequences are LGHNA and YNFKEQ. The CDR3 length is 15 residues. The CDR3 loop is CASSQRQGGNYGYTF. CDR3 DNA: TGTGCCAGCAGCCAAAGACAGGGGGGCAACTATGGCTACACCTTC.

This clonotype was seen at least ten times. The chain couples TRBV7-2 to TRBJ2-1; 10 bases match TRBD2. Trimming cost V 3 bases and J 3 bases; bases outside gene matches: 2. Germline CDR1 SGHTA, CDR2 FQGNSA. The CDR3 is made up of 15 amino acids. CDR3 DNA sequence: TGTGCCAGCAGCTTTAGGACTAGCGGCTACAATGAGCAGTTCTTC. Translated: CASSFRTSGYNEQFF.

The genes are TRBV18 and TRBJ1-5; TRBD1 matches at 7 bases. The CDR3 extends over 15 amino acids. Losses at the gene ends were 3 bases for V and 3 bases for J; bases not matched to a gene: 5. Germline V CDR1 and CDR2: KGHSH, LQKENI. CDR3 region: CASSPNRGDNQPQHF. DNA of the CDR3: TGTGCCAGCTCACCGAACAGGGGAGACAATCAGCCCCAGCATTTT.

V is TRBV20-1 and J is TRBJ2-1, with D unresolved. Between the trimmed V and J ends, which lost 1 base and 7 bases, there was a span of 11 bases. The germline V gene has CDR1 DFQATT and CDR2 SNEGSKA (reference sequence). The CDR3 totals 13 residues. DNA of the CDR3: TGCAGTGCTAGAGGACCGTCCGGGAATGAGCAGTTCTTC. Protein: CSARGPSGNEQFF.

This clonotype has a handful of counts. This rearrangement joins TRBV7-9 to TRBJ1-6, with 11 bases identical to TRBD1. This CDR3 is built from 15 residues. Looked up from germline, CDR1 is SEHNR and CDR2 is FQNEAQ (reference sequence). The J segment lost 7 bases and the V segment lost 7 bases, leaving 6 bases of the junction unmatched. The CDR3 bases are TGTGCCAGCAACCCGGGACAGGGGGGGAATTCACCCCTCCACTTT. The encoded protein is CASNPGQGGNSPLHF. The full variable domain, completed using reference TRBV7-9 and TRBJ1-6, is DTGVSQNPRHKITKRGQNVTFRCDPISEHNRLYWYRQTLGQGPEFLTYFQNEAQLEKSRLLSDRFSAERPKGSFSTLEIQRTEQGDSAMYLCASNPGQGGNSPLHFGNGTRLTVT.